Following are 11 T cell receptor beta chains from one sample sequenced in a study of blood T cell repertoires in COVID-19. The data were produced by immunoSEQ multiplex PCR, yet TCRdb's version contains in-frame clones alone and is incomplete. Among around 190,000 clones listed, 81% were seen once. Source material: PBMCs or T cells enriched from blood (not recorded which). The receptor source for this set is a man between 40 and 49 years old who had recovered from COVID-19.

CDR3 nucleotides: TGTGCCAGCAGTTCTGAATCCGGGACAGCAAACACTGAAGCTTTCTTT. The encoded protein is CASSSESGTANTEAFF. The chain is built from TRBV27 and TRBJ1-1, with TRBD1 identical over 7 bases. With 4 bases clipped from V and 2 bases from J, the junction kept 10 bases outside the gene matches. Germline V CDR1 and CDR2: MNHEY, SMNVEV (reference sequence). This CDR3 comprises 16 residues.

The gene calls are TRBV6-5 and TRBJ2-7; 13 nucleotides line up with TRBD2. Per the germline V gene, CDR1 is MNHEY and CDR2 is SVGAGI. The CDR3 is 14 amino acids. Trimming removed 6 bases from V and 1 base from J; junction bases left unmatched: 0. DNA of the CDR3: TGTGCCAGCAGGGGACTAGCGGGATCCTACGAGCAGTACTTC. Its protein product is CASRGLAGSYEQYF.

This sequence joins TRBV7-3 and TRBJ1-1; weak D call: TRBD1 (5 bases). The CDR3 contains 14 residues. The V and J ends lost 6 bases and 7 bases respectively, with 18 bases between them. Looked up from germline, CDR1 is SGHTA and CDR2 is FQGTGA. In nucleotides, the CDR3 is TGTGCCAGCAGTCGTGACGGGGGATCGAATGAAGCTTTCTTT. Amino acid sequence: CASSRDGGSNEAFF. Full variable domain (outside the CDR3, taken from reference TRBV7-3 and TRBJ1-1): GAGVSQTPSNKVTEKGKYVELRCDPISGHTALYWYRQSLGQGPEFLIYFQGTGAADDSGLPNDRFFAVRPEGSVSTLKIQRTERGDSAVYLCASSRDGGSNEAFFGQGTRLTVV.

J is TRBJ2-2 and V is TRBV27; TRBD1 is a possible D gene (5 bases). The CDR3 is made up of 14 amino acids. V lost 7 bases and J 4 bases, leaving 13 bases between the germline ends. Germline V gene lookup returns CDR1 MNHEY and CDR2 SMNVEV (reference sequence). As DNA, the CDR3 is TGTGCCAGCAATTGGCAGGGCGGCACCGGGGAGCTGTTTTTT. This translates into CASNWQGGTGELFF.

The chain is built from TRBV2 and TRBJ1-4; D unclear. V was shortened by 7 bases and J by 3 bases, with 12 bases between the two germline ends. The V gene's germline CDR1 is SNHLY and CDR2 FYNNEI. The CDR3 has 14 amino acids. CDR3 nucleotide sequence: TGTGCCAGCAACGAACGGGTGGCTAATGAAAAACTGTTTTTT. Protein sequence: CASNERVANEKLFF.

This clone was detected once. V gene TRBV7-9 combines with J gene TRBJ2-7; perhaps TRBD1 as D (5 bases). CDR1 is SEHNR and CDR2 is FQNEAQ in the germline V gene (reference sequence). The CDR3 runs 14 residues. V lost 5 bases to trimming and J lost 1 base, with 12 bases between them. This chain's CDR3 is CASSTPGASYEQYF. The CDR3 coding sequence is TGTGCCAGCAGCACCCCTGGGGCTTCCTACGAGCAGTACTTC. The variable domain in full, completed from reference TRBV7-9 and TRBJ2-7, reads DTGVSQNPRHKITKRGQNVTFRCDPISEHNRLYWYRQTLGQGPEFLTYFQNEAQLEKSRLLSDRFSAERPKGSFSTLEIQRTEQGDSAMYLCASSTPGASYEQYFGPGTRLTVT.

V is TRBV7-9 and J is TRBJ2-3, with D possibly matching TRBD2 (7 bases). V shed 5 bases and J shed 4 bases, with 19 bases lying between them. Germline CDR1 SEHNR, CDR2 FQNEAQ (reference sequence). CDR3 length: 16 amino acids. CDR3 in amino acids: CASSPWKGGIPDTQYF. CDR3 nucleotide sequence: TGTGCCAGCAGCCCCTGGAAGGGGGGGATACCAGATACGCAGTATTTT.

This sequence joins TRBV5-1 and TRBJ2-6; 7 bases line up with TRBD1. V was pared by 4 bases and J by 2 bases, with 6 bases of the junction left unmatched. The V gene's germline CDR1 is SGHRS and CDR2 YFSETQ. The CDR3 runs to 16 residues. CDR3 coding DNA: TGCGCCAGCAGCCCTGAAGGGGGCGCTGGGGCCAACGTCCTGACTTTC. Amino acid sequence: CASSPEGGAGANVLTF.

CDR3 amino acids: CASSSPGSNNEQFF. The CDR3 DNA follows: TGTGCCAGCAGCTCCCCCGGGTCAAACAATGAGCAGTTCTTC. The rearrangement joins TRBV5-4 to TRBJ2-1, with D unresolved. The V end was cut by 3 bases, the J end by 5 bases, with 12 bases between. The CDR3 consists of 14 residues. Germline CDR1 reads SGHNT; CDR2 reads YYREEE (reference sequence).

J is TRBJ2-5 and V is TRBV6-2 or TRBV6-3, with TRBD2 identical over 8 bases. Germline V gene sequence: CDR1 MNHEY, CDR2 SVGEGT. The CDR3 contains 14 residues. Trimming cost V 4 bases and J 6 bases; bases outside gene matches: 7. CDR3 in amino acids: CASSWTSLGKTQYF. The CDR3, as DNA: TGTGCCAGCAGTTGGACTAGCCTGGGGAAGACCCAGTACTTC.

This rearrangement joins TRBV7-6 to TRBJ2-5; the match to TRBD1 covers 10 bases. Germline trimming cut 1 base from V and 5 bases from J; bases unmatched to any gene: 10. The CDR3 extends over 17 amino acids. The V gene's germline CDR1 is SGHVS and CDR2 FNYEAQ. This chain's CDR3 is CASSLVIRDRGWETQYF. CDR3 nucleotide sequence: TGTGCCAGCAGCTTAGTCATCAGGGACAGGGGTTGGGAGACCCAGTACTTC.